This T cell receptor (beta chain) stems from a study of blood T cell repertoires in COVID-19. Some clones are missing from TCRdb's copy, which holds only in-frame ones; the method was immunoSEQ multiplex PCR. The sample comprises some 150,000 clones, 65% to 90% of which are singletons, and around 2.9% rests with the top ten. Per germline, CDR1 SQVTM and CDR2 ANQGSEA. Deletions cut 3 bases from V and 2 bases from J, with 7 bases between. This CDR3 region has 12 residues. This clonotype was obtained from a man aged 50-59 years with acute or convalescent COVID-19. This sequence joins TRBV29-1 and TRBJ1-2, with TRBD1 as a possible D gene (5 bases). Sequenced: peripheral blood. The CDR3 here is CSVEDKNYGYTF. DNA for the CDR3: TGCAGCGTTGAGGACAAGAACTATGGCTACACCTTC.